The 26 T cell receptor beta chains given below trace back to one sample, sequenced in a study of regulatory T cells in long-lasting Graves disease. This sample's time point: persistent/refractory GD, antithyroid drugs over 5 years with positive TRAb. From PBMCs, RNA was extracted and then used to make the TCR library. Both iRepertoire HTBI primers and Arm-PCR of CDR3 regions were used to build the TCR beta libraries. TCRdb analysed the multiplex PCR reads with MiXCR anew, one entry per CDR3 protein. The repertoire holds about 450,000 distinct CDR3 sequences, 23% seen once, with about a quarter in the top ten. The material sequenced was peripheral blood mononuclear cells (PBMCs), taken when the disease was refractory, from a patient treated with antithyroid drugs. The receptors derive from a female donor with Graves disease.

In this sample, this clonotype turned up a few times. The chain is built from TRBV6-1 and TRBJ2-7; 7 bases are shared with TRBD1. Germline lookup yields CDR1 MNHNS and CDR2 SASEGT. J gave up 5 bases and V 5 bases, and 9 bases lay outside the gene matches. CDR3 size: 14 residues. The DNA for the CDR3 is TGTGCCAGCAGTATAGACAGGGTCTTCCACGAGCAGTACTTC. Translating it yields CASSIDRVFHEQYF.

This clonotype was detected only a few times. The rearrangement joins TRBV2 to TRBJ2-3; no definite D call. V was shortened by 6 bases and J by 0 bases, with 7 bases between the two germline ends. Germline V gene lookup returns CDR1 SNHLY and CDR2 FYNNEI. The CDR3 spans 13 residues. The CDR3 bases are TGTGCCAGCAGGCCGACTAGCACAGATACGCAGTATTTT. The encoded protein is CASRPTSTDTQYF. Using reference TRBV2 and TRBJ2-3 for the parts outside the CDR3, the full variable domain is EPEVTQTPSHQVTQMGQEVILRCVPISNHLYFYWYRQILGQKVEFLVSFYNNEISEKSEIFDDQFSVERPDGSNFTLKIRSTKLEDSAMYFCASRPTSTDTQYFGPGTRLTVL.

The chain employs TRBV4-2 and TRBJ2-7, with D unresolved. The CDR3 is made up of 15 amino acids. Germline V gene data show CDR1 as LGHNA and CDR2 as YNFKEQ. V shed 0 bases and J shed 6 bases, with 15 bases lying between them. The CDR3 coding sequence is TGTGCCAGCAGCCAAGAAGCAGCCCGACAAAGCGAGCAGTACTTC. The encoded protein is CASSQEAARQSEQYF.

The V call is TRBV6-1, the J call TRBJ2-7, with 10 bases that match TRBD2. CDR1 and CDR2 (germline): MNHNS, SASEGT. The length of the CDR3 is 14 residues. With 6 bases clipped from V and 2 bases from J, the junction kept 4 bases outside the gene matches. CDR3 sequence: CASRELAGTYEQYF. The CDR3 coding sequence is TGTGCCAGCAGAGAACTAGCGGGGACCTACGAGCAGTACTTC.

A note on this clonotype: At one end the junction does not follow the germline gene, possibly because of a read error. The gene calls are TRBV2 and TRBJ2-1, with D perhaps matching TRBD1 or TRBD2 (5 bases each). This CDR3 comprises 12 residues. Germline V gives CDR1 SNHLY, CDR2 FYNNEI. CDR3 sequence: CASSDHGAEDRF. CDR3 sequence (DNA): TGTGCCAGCAGTGATCACGGGGCTGAGGACCGCTTC. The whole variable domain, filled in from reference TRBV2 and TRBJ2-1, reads EPEVTQTPSHQVTQMGQEVILRCVPISNHLYFYWYRQILGQKVEFLVSFYNNEISEKSEIFDDQFSVERPDGSNFTLKIRSTKLEDSAMYFCASSDHGAEDRFGPGTRLTVL.

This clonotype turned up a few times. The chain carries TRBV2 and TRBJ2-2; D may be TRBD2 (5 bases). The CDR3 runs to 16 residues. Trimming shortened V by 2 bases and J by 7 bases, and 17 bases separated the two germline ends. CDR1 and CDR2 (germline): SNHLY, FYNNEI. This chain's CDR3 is CASSENAAVLSGELFF. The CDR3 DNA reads TGTGCCAGCAGTGAAAATGCAGCGGTCTTAAGCGGGGAGCTGTTTTTT.

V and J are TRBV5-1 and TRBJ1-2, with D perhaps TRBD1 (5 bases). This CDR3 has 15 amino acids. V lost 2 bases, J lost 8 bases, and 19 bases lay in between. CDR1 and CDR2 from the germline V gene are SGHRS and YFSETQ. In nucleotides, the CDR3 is TGCGCCAGCAGCTTAACGAAGACAGTAGGCCGGGGCTACACCTTC. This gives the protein CASSLTKTVGRGYTF.

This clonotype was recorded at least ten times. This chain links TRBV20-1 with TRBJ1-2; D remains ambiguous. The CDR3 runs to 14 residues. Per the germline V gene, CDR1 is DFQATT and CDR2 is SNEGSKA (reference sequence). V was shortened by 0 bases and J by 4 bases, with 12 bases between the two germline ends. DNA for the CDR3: TGCAGTGCTAGAGATCGGCGGGCTACCTATGGCTACACCTTC. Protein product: CSARDRRATYGYTF.

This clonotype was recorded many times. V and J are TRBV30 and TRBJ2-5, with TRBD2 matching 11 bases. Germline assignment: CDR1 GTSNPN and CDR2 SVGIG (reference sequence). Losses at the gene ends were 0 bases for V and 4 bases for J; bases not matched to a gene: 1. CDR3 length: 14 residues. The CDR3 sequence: CAWSVLAGVETQYF. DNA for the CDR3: TGTGCCTGGAGTGTACTAGCGGGAGTAGAGACCCAGTACTTC.

CDR3 nucleotides: TGTGCCAGCAGTTTAGTACTCCTAGGGGGAAGCACTGAAGCTTTCTTT. This gives the protein CASSLVLLGGSTEAFF. V gene TRBV12-3 or TRBV12-4 combines with J gene TRBJ1-1, with a possible D match to TRBD1 (6 bases). V was cut by 1 base and J by 4 bases, with 16 bases left in between. The CDR3 loop spans 16 amino acids.

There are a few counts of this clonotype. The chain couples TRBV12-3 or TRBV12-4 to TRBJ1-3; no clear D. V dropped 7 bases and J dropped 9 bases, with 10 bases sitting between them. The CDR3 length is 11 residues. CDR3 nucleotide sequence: TGTGCCAGCAACCGTTGGAGCACCATATATTTT. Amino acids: CASNRWSTIYF.

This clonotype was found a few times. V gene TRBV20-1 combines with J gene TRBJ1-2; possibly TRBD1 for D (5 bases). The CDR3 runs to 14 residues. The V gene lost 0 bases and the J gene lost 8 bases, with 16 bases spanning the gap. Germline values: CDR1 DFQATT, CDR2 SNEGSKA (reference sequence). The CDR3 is CSARDQGRLTGYTF. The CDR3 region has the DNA TGCAGTGCTAGAGATCAGGGCAGACTCACCGGCTACACCTTC.

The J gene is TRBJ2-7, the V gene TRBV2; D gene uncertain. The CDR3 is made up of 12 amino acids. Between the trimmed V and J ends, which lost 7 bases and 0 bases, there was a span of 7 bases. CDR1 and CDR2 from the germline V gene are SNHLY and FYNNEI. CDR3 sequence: CASTVYSYEQYF. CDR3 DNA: TGTGCCAGCACCGTTTACTCCTACGAGCAGTACTTC.

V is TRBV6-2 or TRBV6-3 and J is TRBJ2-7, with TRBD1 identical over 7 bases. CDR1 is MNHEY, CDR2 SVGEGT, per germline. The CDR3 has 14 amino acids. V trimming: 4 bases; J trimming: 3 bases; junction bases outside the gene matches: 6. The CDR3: CASSSQGDSYEQYF. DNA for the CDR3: TGTGCCAGCAGTTCTCAAGGGGACAGCTACGAGCAGTACTTC.

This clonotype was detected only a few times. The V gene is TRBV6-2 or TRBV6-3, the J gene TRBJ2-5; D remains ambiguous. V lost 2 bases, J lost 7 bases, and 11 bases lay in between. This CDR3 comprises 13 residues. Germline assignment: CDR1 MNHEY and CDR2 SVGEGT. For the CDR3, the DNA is TGTGCCAGCAGTTACGAGTTAGTAGGGACCCAGTACTTC. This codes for CASSYELVGTQYF.

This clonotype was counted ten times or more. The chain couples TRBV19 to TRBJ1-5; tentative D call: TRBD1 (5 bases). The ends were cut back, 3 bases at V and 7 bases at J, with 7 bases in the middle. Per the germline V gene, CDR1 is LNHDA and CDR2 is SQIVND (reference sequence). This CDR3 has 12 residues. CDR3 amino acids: CASSIRDQPQHF. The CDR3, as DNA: TGTGCCAGTAGTATCAGGGACCAGCCCCAGCATTTT.

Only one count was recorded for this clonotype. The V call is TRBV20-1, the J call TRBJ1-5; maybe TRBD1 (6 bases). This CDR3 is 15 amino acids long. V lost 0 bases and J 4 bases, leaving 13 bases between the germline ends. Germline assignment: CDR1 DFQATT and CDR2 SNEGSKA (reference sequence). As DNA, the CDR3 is TGCAGTGCTAGAGATGACGACAGGCCGAATCAGCCCCAGCATTTT. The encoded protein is CSARDDDRPNQPQHF.

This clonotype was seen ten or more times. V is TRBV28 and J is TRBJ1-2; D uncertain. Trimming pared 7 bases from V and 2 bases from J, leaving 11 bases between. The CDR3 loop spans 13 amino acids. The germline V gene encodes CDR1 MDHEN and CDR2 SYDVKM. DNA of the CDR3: TGTGCCAGCAATGAGGGAAAGAACTATGGCTACACCTTC. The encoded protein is CASNEGKNYGYTF.

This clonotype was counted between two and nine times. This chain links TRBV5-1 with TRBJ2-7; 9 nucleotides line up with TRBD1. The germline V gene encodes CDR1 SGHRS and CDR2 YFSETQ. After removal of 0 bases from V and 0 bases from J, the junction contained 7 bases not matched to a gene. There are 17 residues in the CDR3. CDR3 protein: CASSLAGTGSSSYEQYF. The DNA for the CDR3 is TGCGCCAGCAGCTTGGCCGGGACAGGGTCCAGCTCCTACGAGCAGTACTTC.

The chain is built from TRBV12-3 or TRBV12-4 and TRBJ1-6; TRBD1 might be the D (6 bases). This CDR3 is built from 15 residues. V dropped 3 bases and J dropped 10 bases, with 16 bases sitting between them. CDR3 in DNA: TGTGCCAGCAGTTTTGCCGCGGGGGCTAGATCACCCCTCCACTTT. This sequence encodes CASSFAAGARSPLHF.

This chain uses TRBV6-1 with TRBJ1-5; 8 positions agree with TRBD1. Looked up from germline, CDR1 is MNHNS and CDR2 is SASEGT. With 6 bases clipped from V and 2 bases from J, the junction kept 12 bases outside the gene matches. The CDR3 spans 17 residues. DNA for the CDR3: TGTGCCAGCAGCAACCCCGTCTTGGGACAGGGCAATCAGCCCCAGCATTTT. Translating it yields CASSNPVLGQGNQPQHF.

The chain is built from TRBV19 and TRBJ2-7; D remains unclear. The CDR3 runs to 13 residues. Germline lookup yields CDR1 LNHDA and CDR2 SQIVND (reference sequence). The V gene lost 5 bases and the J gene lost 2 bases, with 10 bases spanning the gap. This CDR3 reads CASSSQVAYEQYF. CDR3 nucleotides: TGTGCCAGTAGTTCCCAGGTAGCCTACGAGCAGTACTTC.

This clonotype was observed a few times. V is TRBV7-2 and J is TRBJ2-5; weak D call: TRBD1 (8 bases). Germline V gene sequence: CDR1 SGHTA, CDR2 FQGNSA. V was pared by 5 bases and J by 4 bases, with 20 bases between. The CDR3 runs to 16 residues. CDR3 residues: CASSQRTGRDGETQYF. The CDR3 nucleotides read TGTGCCAGCAGCCAACGGACAGGGAGGGATGGAGAGACCCAGTACTTC.

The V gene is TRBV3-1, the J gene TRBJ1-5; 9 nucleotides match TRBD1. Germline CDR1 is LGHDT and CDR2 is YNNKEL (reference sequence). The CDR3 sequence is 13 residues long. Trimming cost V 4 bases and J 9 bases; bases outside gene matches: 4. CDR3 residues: CASSRTGEGPQHF. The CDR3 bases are TGTGCCAGCAGCCGGACAGGGGAGGGGCCCCAGCATTTT. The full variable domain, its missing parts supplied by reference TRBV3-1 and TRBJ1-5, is DTAVSQTPKYLVTQMGNDKSIKCEQNLGHDTMYWYKQDSKKFLKIMFSYNNKELIINETVPNRFSPKSPDKAHLNLHINSLELGDSAVYFCASSRTGEGPQHFGDGTRLSIL.

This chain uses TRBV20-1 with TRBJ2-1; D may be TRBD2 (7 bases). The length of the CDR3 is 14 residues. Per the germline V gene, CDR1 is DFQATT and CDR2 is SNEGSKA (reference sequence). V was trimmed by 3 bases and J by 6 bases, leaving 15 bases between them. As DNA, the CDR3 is TGCAGTGCTAGGTCTGGGGGGGCCGGCAATGAGCAGTTCTTC. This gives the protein CSARSGGAGNEQFF.

CDR3 DNA: TGCAGTGCGCTGGCCGGGTATGGCTACACCTTC. Its protein product is CSALAGYGYTF. This chain links TRBV20-1 with TRBJ1-2; D remains unclear. The CDR3 totals 11 residues. Germline CDR1 is DFQATT and CDR2 is SNEGSKA (reference sequence). The V and J ends lost 6 bases and 5 bases respectively, with 10 bases between them.